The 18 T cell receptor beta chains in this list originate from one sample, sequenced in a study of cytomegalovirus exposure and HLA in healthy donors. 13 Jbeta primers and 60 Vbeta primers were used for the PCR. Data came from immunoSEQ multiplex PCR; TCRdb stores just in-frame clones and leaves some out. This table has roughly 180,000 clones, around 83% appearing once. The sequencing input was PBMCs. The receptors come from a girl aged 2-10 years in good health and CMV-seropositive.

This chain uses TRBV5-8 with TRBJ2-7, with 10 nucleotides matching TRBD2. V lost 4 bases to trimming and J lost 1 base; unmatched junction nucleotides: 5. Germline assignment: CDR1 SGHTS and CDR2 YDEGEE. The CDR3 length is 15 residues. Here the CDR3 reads CASSRGLAVSYEQYF. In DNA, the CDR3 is TGTGCCAGCAGCCGCGGACTAGCGGTATCCTACGAGCAGTACTTC.

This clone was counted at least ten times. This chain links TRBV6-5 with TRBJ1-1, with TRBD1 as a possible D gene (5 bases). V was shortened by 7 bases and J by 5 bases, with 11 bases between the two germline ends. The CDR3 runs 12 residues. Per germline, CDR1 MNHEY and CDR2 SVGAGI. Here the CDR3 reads CASIKGTTEAFF. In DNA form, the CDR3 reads TGTGCCAGCATTAAGGGGACTACTGAAGCTTTCTTT.

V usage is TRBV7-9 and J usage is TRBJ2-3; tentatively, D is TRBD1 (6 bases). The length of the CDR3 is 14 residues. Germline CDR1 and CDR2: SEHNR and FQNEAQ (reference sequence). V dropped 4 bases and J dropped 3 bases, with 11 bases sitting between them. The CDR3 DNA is TGTGCCAGCAGCTCCAACAGGGTTACAGATACGCAGTATTTT. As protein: CASSSNRVTDTQYF.

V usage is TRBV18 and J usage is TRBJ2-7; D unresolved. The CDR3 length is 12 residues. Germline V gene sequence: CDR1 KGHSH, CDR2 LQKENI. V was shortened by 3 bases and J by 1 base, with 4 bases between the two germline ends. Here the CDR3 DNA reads TGTGCCAGCTCACCTCCTTCCTACGAGCAGTACTTC. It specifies CASSPPSYEQYF.

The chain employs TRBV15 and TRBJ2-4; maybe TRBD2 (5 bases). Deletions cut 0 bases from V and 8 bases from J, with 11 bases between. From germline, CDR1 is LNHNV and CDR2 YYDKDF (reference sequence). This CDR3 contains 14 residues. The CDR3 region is CATSRDAGLDIQYF. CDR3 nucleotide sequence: TGTGCCACCAGCAGAGATGCGGGCCTGGACATTCAGTACTTC.

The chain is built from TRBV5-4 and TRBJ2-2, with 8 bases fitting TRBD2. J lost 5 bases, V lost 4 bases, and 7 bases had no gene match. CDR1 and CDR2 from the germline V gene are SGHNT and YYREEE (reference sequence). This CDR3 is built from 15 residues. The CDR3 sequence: CASSPSGSRTGELFF. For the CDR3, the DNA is TGTGCCAGCAGCCCAAGCGGGAGTAGGACCGGGGAGCTGTTTTTT.

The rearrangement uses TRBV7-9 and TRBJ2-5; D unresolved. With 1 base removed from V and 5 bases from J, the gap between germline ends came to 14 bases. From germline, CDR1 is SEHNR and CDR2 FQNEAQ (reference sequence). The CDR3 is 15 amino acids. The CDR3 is CASSLEPGQWETQYF. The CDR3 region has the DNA TGTGCCAGCAGCTTAGAACCAGGCCAATGGGAGACCCAGTACTTC.

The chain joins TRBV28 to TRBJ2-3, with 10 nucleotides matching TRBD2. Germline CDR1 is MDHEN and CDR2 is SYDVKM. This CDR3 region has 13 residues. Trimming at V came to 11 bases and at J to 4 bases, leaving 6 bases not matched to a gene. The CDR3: CAAGSGRADTQYF. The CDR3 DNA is TGTGCCGCAGGGAGCGGGAGGGCAGATACGCAGTATTTT.

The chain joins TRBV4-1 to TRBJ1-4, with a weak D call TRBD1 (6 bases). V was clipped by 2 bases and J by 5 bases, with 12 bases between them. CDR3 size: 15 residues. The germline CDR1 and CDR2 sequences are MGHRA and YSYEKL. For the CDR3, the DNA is TGCGCCAGCAGCCAACCCGGACAGCTAAATGAAAAACTGTTTTTT. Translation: CASSQPGQLNEKLFF.

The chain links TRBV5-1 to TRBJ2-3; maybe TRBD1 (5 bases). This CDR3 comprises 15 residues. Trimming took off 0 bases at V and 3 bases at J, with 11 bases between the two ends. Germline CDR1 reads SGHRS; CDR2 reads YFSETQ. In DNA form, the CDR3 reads TGCGCCAGCAGCTTGGAGCAGGGCGCAACAGATACGCAGTATTTT. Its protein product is CASSLEQGATDTQYF.

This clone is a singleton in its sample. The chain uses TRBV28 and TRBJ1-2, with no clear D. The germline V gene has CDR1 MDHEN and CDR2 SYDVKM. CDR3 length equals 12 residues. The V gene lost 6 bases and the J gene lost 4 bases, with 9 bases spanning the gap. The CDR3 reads CASSPNSYGYTF. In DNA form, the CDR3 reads TGTGCCAGCAGCCCAAACTCCTATGGCTACACCTTC.

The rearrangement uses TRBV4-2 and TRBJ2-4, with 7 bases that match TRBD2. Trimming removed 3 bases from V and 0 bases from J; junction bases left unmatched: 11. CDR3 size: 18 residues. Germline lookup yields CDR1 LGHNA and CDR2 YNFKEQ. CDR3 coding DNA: TGTGCCAGCAGCCAGGCTTGGGCGGGAGACGTAGCCAAAAACATTCAGTACTTC. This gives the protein CASSQAWAGDVAKNIQYF.

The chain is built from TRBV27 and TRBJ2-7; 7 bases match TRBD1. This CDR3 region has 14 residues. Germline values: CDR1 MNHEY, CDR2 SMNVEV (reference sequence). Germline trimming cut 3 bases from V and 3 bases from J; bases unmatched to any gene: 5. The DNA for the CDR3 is TGTGCCAGCAGTTTGGGGACAGCCTACTACGAGCAGTACTTC. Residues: CASSLGTAYYEQYF.

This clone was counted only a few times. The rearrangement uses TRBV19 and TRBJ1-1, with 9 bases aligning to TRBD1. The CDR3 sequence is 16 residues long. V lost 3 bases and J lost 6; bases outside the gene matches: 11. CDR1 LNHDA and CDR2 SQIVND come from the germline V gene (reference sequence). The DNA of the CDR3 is TGTGCCAGTAGTATCTTTAATCCGACAGGGGGATCTGAAGCTTTCTTT. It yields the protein CASSIFNPTGGSEAFF. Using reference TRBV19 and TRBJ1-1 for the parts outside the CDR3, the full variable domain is DGGITQSPKYLFRKEGQNVTLSCEQNLNHDAMYWYRQDPGQGLRLIYYSQIVNDFQKGDIAEGYSVSREKKESFPLTVTSAQKNPTAFYLCASSIFNPTGGSEAFFGQGTRLTVV.

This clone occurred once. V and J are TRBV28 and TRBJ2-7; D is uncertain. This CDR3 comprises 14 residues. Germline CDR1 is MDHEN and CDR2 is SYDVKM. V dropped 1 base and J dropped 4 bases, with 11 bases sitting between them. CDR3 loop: CASSLSFGPYEQYF. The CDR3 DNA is TGTGCCAGCAGTTTATCATTCGGTCCATACGAGCAGTACTTC.

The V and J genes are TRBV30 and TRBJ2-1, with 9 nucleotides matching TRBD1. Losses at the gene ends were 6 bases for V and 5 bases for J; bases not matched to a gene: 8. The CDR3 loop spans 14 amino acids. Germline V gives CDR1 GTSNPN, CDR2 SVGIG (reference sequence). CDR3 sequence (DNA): TGTGCCTGTTCCCCGGGACAGGGTAACAATGAGCAGTTCTTC. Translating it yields CACSPGQGNNEQFF. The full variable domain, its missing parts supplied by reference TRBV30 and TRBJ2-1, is SQTIHQWPATLVQPVGSPLSLECTVEGTSNPNLYWYRQAAGRGLQLLFYSVGIGQISSEVPQNLSASRPQDRQFILSSKKLLLSDSGFYLCACSPGQGNNEQFFGPGTRLTVL.

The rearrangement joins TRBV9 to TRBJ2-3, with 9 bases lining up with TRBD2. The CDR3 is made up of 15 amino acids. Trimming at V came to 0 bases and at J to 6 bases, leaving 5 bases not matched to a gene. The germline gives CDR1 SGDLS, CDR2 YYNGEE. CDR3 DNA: TGTGCCAGCAGCGTAGCTAGCGGGGTGGGGGATACGCAGTATTTT. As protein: CASSVASGVGDTQYF.

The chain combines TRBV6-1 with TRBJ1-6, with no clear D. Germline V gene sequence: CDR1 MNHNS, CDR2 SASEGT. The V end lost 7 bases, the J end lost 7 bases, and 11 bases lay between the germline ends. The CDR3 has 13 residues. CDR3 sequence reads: CASTVQQNSPLHF. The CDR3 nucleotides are TGTGCCAGCACTGTACAGCAGAATTCACCCCTCCACTTT.